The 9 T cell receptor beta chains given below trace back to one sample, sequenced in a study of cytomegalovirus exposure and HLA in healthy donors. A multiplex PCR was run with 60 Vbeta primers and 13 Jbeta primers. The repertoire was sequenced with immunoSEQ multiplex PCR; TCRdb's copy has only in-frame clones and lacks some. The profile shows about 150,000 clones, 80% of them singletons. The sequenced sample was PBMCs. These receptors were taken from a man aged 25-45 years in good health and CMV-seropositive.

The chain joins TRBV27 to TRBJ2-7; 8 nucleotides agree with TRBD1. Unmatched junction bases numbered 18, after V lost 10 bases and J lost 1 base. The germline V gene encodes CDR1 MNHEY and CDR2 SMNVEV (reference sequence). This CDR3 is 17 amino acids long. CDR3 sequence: CATAPLPRTGLSYEQYF. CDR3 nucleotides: TGTGCCACCGCGCCCCTACCCCGGACAGGGCTTTCCTACGAGCAGTACTTC.

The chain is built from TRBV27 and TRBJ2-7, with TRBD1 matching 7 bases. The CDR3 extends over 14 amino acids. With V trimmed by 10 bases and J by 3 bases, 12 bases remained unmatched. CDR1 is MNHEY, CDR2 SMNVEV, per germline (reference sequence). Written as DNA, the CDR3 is TGTGCCAACTTAGGGGGCAGGCGACACTACGAGCAGTACTTC. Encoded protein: CANLGGRRHYEQYF.

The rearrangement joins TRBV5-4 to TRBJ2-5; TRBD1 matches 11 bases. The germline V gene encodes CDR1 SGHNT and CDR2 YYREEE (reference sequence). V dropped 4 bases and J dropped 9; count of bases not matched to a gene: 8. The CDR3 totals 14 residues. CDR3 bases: TGTGCCAGCAGCACGGGGGGACAGGGGGGGGCCCAGTACTTC. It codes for CASSTGGQGGAQYF.

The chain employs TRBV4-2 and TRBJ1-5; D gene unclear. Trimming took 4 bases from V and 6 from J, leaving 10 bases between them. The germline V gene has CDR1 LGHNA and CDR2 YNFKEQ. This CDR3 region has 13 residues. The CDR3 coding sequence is TGTGCCAGCAGCCCCCTACCGGGTCAGCCCCAGCATTTT. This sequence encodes CASSPLPGQPQHF.

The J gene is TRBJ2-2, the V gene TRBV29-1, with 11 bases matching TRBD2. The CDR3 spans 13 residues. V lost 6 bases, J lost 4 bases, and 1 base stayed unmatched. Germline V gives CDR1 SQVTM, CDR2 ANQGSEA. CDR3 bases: TGCAGCGTCGGGACTAGCGGCACCGGGGAGCTGTTTTTT. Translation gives CSVGTSGTGELFF.

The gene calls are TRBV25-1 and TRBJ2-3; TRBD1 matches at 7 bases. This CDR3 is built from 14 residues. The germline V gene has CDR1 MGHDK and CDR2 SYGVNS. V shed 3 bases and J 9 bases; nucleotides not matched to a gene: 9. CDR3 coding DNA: TGTGCCAGCAGTGATCTGAGACAGGGCGGGACGCAGTATTTT. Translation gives CASSDLRQGGTQYF.

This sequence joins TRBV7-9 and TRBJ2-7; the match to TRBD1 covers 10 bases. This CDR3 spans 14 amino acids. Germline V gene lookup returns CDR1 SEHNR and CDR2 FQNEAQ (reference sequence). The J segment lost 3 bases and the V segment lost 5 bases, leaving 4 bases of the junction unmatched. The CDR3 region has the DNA TGTGCCAGCAGCGAGGGACAGGGGAACTACGAGCAGTACTTC. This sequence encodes CASSEGQGNYEQYF.

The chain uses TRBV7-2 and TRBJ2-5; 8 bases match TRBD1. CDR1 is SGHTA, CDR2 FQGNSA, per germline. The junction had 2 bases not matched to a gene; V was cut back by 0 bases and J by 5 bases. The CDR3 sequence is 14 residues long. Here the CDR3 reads CASSLATGVETQYF. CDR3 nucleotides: TGTGCCAGCAGCTTAGCGACAGGGGTGGAGACCCAGTACTTC.

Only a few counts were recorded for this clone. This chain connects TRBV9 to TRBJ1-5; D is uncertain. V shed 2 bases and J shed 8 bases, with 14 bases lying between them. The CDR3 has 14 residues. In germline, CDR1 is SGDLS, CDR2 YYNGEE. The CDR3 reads CASSVGPNSKPQHF. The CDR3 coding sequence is TGTGCCAGCAGCGTTGGGCCCAATTCGAAGCCCCAGCATTTT.